The subject of this entry is one TCR beta chain. Germline values: CDR1 LGHDT, CDR2 YNNKEL (reference sequence). There are 13 residues in the CDR3. Trimming pared 1 base from V and 7 bases from J, leaving 10 bases between. This entry belongs to a study of blood T cell repertoires in COVID-19. The overall study: Samples taken during acute and convalescent COVID-19 were collected in the United States, Italy and Spain. T cells, B-cell-depleted T cells, or PBMCs provided the cDNA or gDNA that served as material.

In the authors' workflow: Researchers report that nucleated cell counts were estimated from reference gene primer amplification. Libraries were prepared by immunoSEQ multiplex PCR; TCRdb keeps only in-frame clonotypes and omits some of them. Clone size and V and J calls were adopted from that table, with D and trimming inferred from the DNA. In the table there are roughly 330,000 clones, 88% of which are singletons. The sequence came from a woman in her 50s with active or convalescent COVID-19. The chain links TRBV3-1 (or the pseudogene TRBV3-2) to TRBJ1-2; a weak D match, TRBD1 (6 bases). Sequencing was performed on peripheral blood. The CDR3 here is CASSQGNRAGYTF. The CDR3 region has the DNA TGTGCCAGCAGCCAAGGGAACAGGGCTGGCTACACCTTC.